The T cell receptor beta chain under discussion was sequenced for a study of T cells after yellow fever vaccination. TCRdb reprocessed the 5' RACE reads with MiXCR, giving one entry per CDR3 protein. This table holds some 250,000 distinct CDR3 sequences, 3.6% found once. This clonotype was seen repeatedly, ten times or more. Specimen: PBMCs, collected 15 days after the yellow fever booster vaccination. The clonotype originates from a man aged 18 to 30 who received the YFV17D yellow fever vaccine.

CDR3 in amino acids: CASNLGIYTDTQYF. The CDR3 DNA reads TGTGCCAGCAATCTGGGCATCTACACAGATACGCAGTATTTT. This chain joins TRBV6-2 or TRBV6-3 and TRBJ2-3; unclear D gene. The germline gives CDR1 MNHEY, CDR2 SVGEGT. V was trimmed by 7 bases and J by 2 bases, leaving 13 bases between them. The CDR3 runs to 14 residues.